This T cell receptor (beta chain) was recovered during a study of shared clonotypes between healthy human individuals. Clones were sequenced by immunoSEQ multiplex PCR, and TCRdb holds only the in-frame ones, with some missing. The sample includes 2 million to 2.5 million clones, around 90% seen only once; the top ten take about 0.41%. There are 17 residues in the CDR3. In germline, CDR1 is SEHNR, CDR2 FQNEAQ (reference sequence). The trim removed 2 bases at V and 1 base at J, leaving 5 bases unmatched. The chain links TRBV7-9 to TRBJ2-2, with 9 bases aligning to TRBD2. Sequencing was performed on naive CD4+ T cells from PBMCs. The subset was: CD45RA+ positively selected. The TCR comes from a young man in good health. Some clones in this sample may be carry-over from other donors' samples. CDR3 sequence reads: CASSLPGLARNTGELFF. In DNA, the CDR3 is TGTGCCAGCAGCTTACCTGGACTAGCGAGGAACACCGGGGAGCTGTTTTTT.